This TCR beta chain is drawn from a study of blood T cell repertoires in COVID-19. For the study at large: Italy, Spain and the United States were the sources of the convalescent and acute COVID-19 samples. T cells, B-cell-depleted T cells, or PBMCs provided the cDNA or gDNA that served as material.

Authors' analysis steps: Quantification of nucleated cells was approximated via reference gene primer amplification. Clones were read by immunoSEQ multiplex PCR, and TCRdb kept only the in-frame ones, dropping some. V and J calls and clone size are as listed in that table; D and trimming were resolved from the DNA. Of about 220,000 clones listed, 80% are singletons. Trimming pared 6 bases from V and 3 bases from J, leaving 11 bases between. This CDR3 contains 13 residues. The V gene is TRBV12-3 or TRBV12-4, the J gene TRBJ1-1, with a possible D match to TRBD1 (6 bases). Specimen: peripheral blood. The TCR sequence derives from a human donor in a cohort sampled during active COVID-19. The CDR3: CASRLTGDTEAFF. Written as DNA, the CDR3 is TGTGCCAGCAGGCTGACAGGAGACACTGAAGCTTTCTTT.